This T cell receptor beta chain was obtained from a study of PD-1 blockade in mismatch repair-deficient tumors (dated by TCRdb to 2015 to 2018). With respect to the entire study: Between late 2013 and 2016, the trial enrolled 86 consecutive patients with more than 10 mismatch repair-deficient cancer types, every one of whom had been previously treated and was progressing. Tumor-associated T cell clones were tracked in the peripheral blood of patients responding to PD-1 blockade by deep sequencing of TCR CDR3 regions. General conclusions and limits of the study: Tumor-resident clones, often undetectable in blood before treatment, expanded rapidly after pembrolizumab and then contracted, generally before radiologic responses.

Points on this clone: This clone's antigen is unknown. No much larger clone exists at a distance of one base, and base qualities are not known.

For every enrolled patient, mismatch repair deficiency was confirmed by either polymerase chain reaction or immunohistochemistry. A few patients who responded to pembrolizumab therapy underwent TCR sequencing. In the phase II trial, pembrolizumab PD-1 blockade was tested prospectively in advanced mismatch repair-deficient cancers, no matter which tissue of origin the cancers came from. Peripheral blood T cell samples were collected serially, before PD-1 blockade began and at several time points afterward. Blood sampling times were expressed in weeks after the first pembrolizumab dose. The CDR3 runs 12 residues from the cysteine to the phenylalanine. The entry retains the CDR3 DNA only, 36 bases that are in frame from base 1. CDR1 and CDR2 are drawn from the germline V gene: SGHDT, YYEEEE. Trimming takes 2 bases from V and 11 bases from J, and the germline ends sit 13 bases apart. Libraries were made using the immunoSEQ multiplex PCR assay. TCRdb mirrors the immuneACCESS table, restricted to in-frame sequences. Some clones are absent from its copies; in checked studies, under half trace to an unresolved V gene, and the reason for the others is unknown. Present in this sample are 120,000 or so clones, roughly 86% of which were seen just once. Jointly, the top ten make up roughly 12% of the sample.

This TCR derives from an adult with mismatch repair-deficient cancer. The sequencing used peripheral blood, collected 44 weeks after starting pembrolizumab. The chain uses TRBV5-6 and TRBJ1-1; TRBD1 is a possible D gene, resting on 5 matching bases. The sequence in DNA is TGTGCCAGCAGCTTCCTAGGCTGGGGCGCTTTCTTT. This is translated as CASSFLGWGAFF.